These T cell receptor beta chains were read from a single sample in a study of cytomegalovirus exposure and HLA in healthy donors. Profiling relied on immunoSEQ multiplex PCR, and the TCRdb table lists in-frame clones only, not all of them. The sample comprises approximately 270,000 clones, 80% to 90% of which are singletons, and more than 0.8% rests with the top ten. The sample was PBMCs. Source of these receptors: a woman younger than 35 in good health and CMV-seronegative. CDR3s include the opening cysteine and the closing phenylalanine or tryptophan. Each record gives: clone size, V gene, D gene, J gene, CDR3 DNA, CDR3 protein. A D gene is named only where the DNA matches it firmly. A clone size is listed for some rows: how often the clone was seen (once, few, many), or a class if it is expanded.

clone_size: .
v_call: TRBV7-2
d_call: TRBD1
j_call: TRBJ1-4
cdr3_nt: TGTGCCAGCAGCTTAGCCGGGACAGGGGCGGAAAAACTGTTTTTT
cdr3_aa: CASSLAGTGAEKLFF

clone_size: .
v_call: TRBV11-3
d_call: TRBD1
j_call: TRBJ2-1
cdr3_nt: TGTGCCAGCAGAAGACAGGGGGCCTCCTACAATGAGCAGTTCTTC
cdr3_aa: CASRRQGASYNEQFF

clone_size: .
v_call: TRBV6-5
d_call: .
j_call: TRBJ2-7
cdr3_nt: TGTGCCAGCAGTTGGAGGAAGCGGCAGCCTTCCTACGAGCAGTACTTC
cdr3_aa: CASSWRKRQPSYEQYF

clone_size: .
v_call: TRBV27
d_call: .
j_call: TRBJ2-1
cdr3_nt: TGTGCCAGTATATTTTACAATGAGCAGTTCTTC
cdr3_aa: CASIFYNEQFF

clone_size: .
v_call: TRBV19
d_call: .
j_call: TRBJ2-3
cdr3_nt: TGTGCCAGTAGTAACAGGAGAGCAGATACGCAGTATTTT
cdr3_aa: CASSNRRADTQYF

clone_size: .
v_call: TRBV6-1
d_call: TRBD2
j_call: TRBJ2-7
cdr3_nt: TGTGCCAGCAGTGTCACTAGCGGGAGTCTTGCCGAGCAGTACTTC
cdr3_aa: CASSVTSGSLAEQYF

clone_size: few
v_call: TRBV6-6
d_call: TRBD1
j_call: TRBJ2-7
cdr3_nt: TGTGCCAGCAGCCGCACAGGACAGGTCCTCTACGAGCAGTACTTC
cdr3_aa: CASSRTGQVLYEQYF

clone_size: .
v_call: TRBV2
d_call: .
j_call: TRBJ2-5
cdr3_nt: TGTGCCAGCAGCGTGACTTGGGTAGAGACCCAGTACTTC
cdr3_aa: CASSVTWVETQYF

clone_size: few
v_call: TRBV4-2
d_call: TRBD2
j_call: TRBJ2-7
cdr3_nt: TGTGCCAGCCGGAGCGGGAGTAGCAACGAGCAGTACTTC
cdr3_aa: CASRSGSSNEQYF

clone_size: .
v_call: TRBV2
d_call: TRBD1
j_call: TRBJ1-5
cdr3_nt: TGTGCCAGCAGCAGGGGGTCCAATCAGCCCCAGCATTTT
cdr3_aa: CASSRGSNQPQHF

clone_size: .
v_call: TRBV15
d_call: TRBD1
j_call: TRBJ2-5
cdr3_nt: TGTGCCACCAGCGGACTCGGGACAGTCCAAGAGACCCAGTACTTC
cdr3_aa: CATSGLGTVQETQYF

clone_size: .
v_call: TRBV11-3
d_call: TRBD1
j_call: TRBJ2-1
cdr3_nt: TGTGCCAGCAGCTTAGGAGGGACAGGGGGCGGGAATGAGCAGTTCTTC
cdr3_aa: CASSLGGTGGGNEQFF

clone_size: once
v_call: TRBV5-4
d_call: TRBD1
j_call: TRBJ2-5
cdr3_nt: TGTGCCAGCACTAATTCAGGGGGGACCCAGTACTTC
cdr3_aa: CASTNSGGTQYF

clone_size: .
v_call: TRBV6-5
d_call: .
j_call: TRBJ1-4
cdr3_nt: TGTGCCAGCAGTTACCTCGGGAATGAAAAACTGTTTTTT
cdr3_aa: CASSYLGNEKLFF

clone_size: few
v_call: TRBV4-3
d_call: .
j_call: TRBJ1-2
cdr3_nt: TGCGCCAGCAGCCGAACGGACGGGAGCTATGGCTACACCTTC
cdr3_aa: CASSRTDGSYGYTF

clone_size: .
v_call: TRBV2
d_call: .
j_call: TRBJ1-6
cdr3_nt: TGTGCCAGCAGTGAAGCGGGGAGAACCTATAATTCACCCCTCCACTTT
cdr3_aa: CASSEAGRTYNSPLHF

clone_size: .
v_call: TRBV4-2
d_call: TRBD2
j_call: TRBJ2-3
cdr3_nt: TGTGCCAGCAGCGAGGTAGCGGGAGGGCCCTCAGATACGCAGTATTTT
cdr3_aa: CASSEVAGGPSDTQYF

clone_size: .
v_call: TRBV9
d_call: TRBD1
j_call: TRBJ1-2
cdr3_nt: TGTGCCAGCAGCGTAGACGGGACAGGGGGCATGTACTATGGCTACACCTTC
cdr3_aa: CASSVDGTGGMYYGYTF

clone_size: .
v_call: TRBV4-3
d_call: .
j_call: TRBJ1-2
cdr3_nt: TGCGCCAGCAGCCAAGATCACAGCTTTACAAGCTATGGCTACACCTTC
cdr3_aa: CASSQDHSFTSYGYTF

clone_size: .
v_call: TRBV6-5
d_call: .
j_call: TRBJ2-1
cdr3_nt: TGTGCCAGCAGTTACTCGCGGCCGTACAATGAGCAGTTCTTC
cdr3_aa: CASSYSRPYNEQFF